This T cell receptor beta chain was identified in a study of T cells in Graves' hyperthyroidism and ophthalmopathy. TCR beta CDR3 regions were amplified from RNA. In the first-round RT-PCR of the TCR CDR3, the HTBI primer set was used. TCRdb fed the multiplex PCR reads into MiXCR, producing one record per CDR3 protein. The data show roughly 570,000 distinct CDR3 sequences, around 14% seen once. Uncontrolled infection, other autoimmune disease, pregnancy or lactation disqualified patients from enrolment. Overall study findings and caveats: Stable hyperthyroidism and ophthalmopathy were separated using 13 V-J signatures. With a median lead of approximately 6 months before onset, the model predicted ophthalmopathy.

A remark on this clonotype: As yet, its antigen is unknown.

With 7 bases clipped from V and 0 bases from J, the junction kept 0 bases outside the gene matches. In germline, CDR1 is KGHDR, CDR2 SFDVKD. This CDR3 is built from 13 residues. The origin of this receptor is a woman aged 30 to 39 with Graves' hyperthyroidism. J is TRBJ1-1 and V is TRBV24-1; 8 nucleotides agree with TRBD1. The sample consisted of blood. CDR3 in DNA: TGTGCCACCAGGGACAGGGTGAACACTGAAGCTTTCTTT. This sequence encodes CATRDRVNTEAFF.